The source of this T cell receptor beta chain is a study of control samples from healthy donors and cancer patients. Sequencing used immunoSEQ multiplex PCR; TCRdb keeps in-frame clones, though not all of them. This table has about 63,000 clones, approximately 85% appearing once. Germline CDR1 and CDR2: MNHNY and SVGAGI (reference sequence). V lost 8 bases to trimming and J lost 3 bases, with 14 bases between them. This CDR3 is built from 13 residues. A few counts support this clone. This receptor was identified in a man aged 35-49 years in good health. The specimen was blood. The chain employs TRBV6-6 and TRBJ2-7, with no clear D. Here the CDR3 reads CASSLRKGYEQYF. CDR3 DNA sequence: TGTGCCAGCTCCCTTAGAAAGGGCTACGAGCAGTACTTC.